These 13 T cell receptor beta chains were sequenced from one sample in a study of blood T cell repertoires in COVID-19. Sequencing used immunoSEQ multiplex PCR; TCRdb keeps in-frame clones, though not all of them. Here the sample spans roughly 55,000 clones, around 87% being singletons. Sequencing used peripheral blood. These receptors all stem from a man aged 55 to 70 with active or convalescent COVID-19.

This sequence joins TRBV2 and TRBJ2-6; weak D call: TRBD2 (6 bases). The germline V and J ends were trimmed by 4 bases and 2 bases, with 9 bases remaining between them. The germline CDR1 and CDR2 sequences are SNHLY and FYNNEI. CDR3 length: 15 amino acids. CDR3 DNA sequence: TGTGCCAGCAGTGCACCGGGAGCTGGGGCCAACGTCCTGACTTTC. As protein: CASSAPGAGANVLTF.

The V call is TRBV7-8, the J call TRBJ1-1; 7 nucleotides line up with TRBD1. Germline values: CDR1 SGHVS, CDR2 FQNEAQ. J gave up 6 bases and V 5 bases, and 9 bases lay outside the gene matches. CDR3 size: 14 residues. The CDR3 bases are TGTGCCAGCAGCCCGCAGACAGGGAGGTCTGAAGCTTTCTTT. Protein: CASSPQTGRSEAFF.

The chain carries TRBV25-1 and TRBJ1-2; D gene unclear. Trimming pared 4 bases from V and 8 bases from J, leaving 14 bases between. This CDR3 contains 13 residues. Per germline, CDR1 MGHDK and CDR2 SYGVNS. The CDR3 DNA reads as TGTGCCAGCAGTGCCAACTGGGTGGGCGGCTACACCTTC. This gives the protein CASSANWVGGYTF.

J is TRBJ1-1 and V is TRBV6-4; no firm D call. V lost 5 bases and J 4 bases, leaving 11 bases between the germline ends. This CDR3 has 13 amino acids. The germline V gene encodes CDR1 MRHNA and CDR2 SNTAGT. The CDR3 DNA is TGTGCCAGCAGTTTCCAGGAGGGCACTGAAGCTTTCTTT. Encoded protein: CASSFQEGTEAFF.

This clone was detected only once. The J gene is TRBJ1-1, the V gene TRBV9; TRBD1 matches at 8 bases. Germline V gives CDR1 SGDLS, CDR2 YYNGEE. This CDR3 comprises 16 residues. V shed 3 bases and J 4 bases; nucleotides not matched to a gene: 11. CDR3 sequence reads: CASSATPTGAFTEAFF. Written as DNA, the CDR3 is TGTGCCAGCAGCGCCACCCCGACAGGGGCTTTCACTGAAGCTTTCTTT.

The rearrangement uses TRBV7-9 and TRBJ1-5; TRBD1 aligns across 8 bases. This CDR3 is 14 amino acids long. Germline-derived CDR1 and CDR2 are SEHNR and FQNEAQ (reference sequence). V shed 1 base, J shed 5 bases, and the junction held 1 base outside the gene matches. The CDR3 DNA reads as TGTGCCAGCAGCTTAGGACAGGGGTATCAGCCCCAGCATTTT. Translating gives CASSLGQGYQPQHF. Filled out from reference TRBV7-9 and TRBJ1-5, the complete variable domain reads DTGVSQNPRHKITKRGQNVTFRCDPISEHNRLYWYRQTLGQGPEFLTYFQNEAQLEKSRLLSDRFSAERPKGSFSTLEIQRTEQGDSAMYLCASSLGQGYQPQHFGDGTRLSIL.

V usage is TRBV18 and J usage is TRBJ2-3; TRBD1 matches at 8 bases. V lost 4 bases to trimming and J lost 3 bases; unmatched junction nucleotides: 6. This CDR3 is 15 amino acids long. From germline, CDR1 is KGHSH and CDR2 LQKENI. The chain's CDR3 is CASSLYGQGTDTQYF. The CDR3 nucleotides read TGTGCCAGCTCACTATACGGACAGGGAACAGATACGCAGTATTTT.

The V call is TRBV2, the J call TRBJ1-2; tentatively, D is TRBD1 (6 bases). Germline CDR1 is SNHLY and CDR2 is FYNNEI. Trimming shortened V by 6 bases and J by 7 bases, and 21 bases separated the two germline ends. This CDR3 spans 15 amino acids. CDR3 protein: CASRNLQGRLAGYTF. The DNA for the CDR3 is TGTGCCAGCAGGAACCTTCAGGGGCGTCTTGCTGGCTACACCTTC.

The table lists this clone with a count of one. The J gene is TRBJ1-4, the V gene TRBV19; 8 bases fit TRBD1. The V and J ends lost 6 bases and 3 bases, in that order; junction bases with no gene match: 3. CDR1 and CDR2 from the germline V gene are LNHDA and SQIVND (reference sequence). The CDR3 totals 14 residues. CDR3 region: CASSRGQPNEKLFF. The CDR3 DNA is TGTGCCAGTAGCAGGGGGCAGCCTAATGAAAAACTGTTTTTT.

V gene TRBV19 combines with J gene TRBJ1-1, with D uncertain. The CDR3 runs to 15 residues. Germline CDR1 and CDR2: LNHDA and SQIVND (reference sequence). Between the trimmed V and J ends, which lost 4 bases and 7 bases, there was a span of 19 bases. CDR3 in DNA: TGTGCCAGTAGTACTATAGCCTATGGCTCGGGTGAAGCTTTCTTT. Amino acids: CASSTIAYGSGEAFF.

This chain uses TRBV27 with TRBJ1-2, with TRBD1 matching 11 bases. Trimming at V came to 5 bases and at J to 1 base, leaving 6 bases not matched to a gene. This CDR3 contains 16 residues. Germline loops: CDR1 MNHEY, CDR2 SMNVEV (reference sequence). Here the CDR3 reads CASSRTGGGINYGYTF. CDR3 nucleotide sequence: TGTGCCAGCAGTCGGACAGGGGGCGGTATTAACTATGGCTACACCTTC.

This clone was counted a single time. The chain joins TRBV12-5 to TRBJ1-1; D unclear. Trimming removed 5 bases from V and 6 bases from J, with 13 bases in between. The CDR3 has 13 amino acids. Looked up from germline, CDR1 is LGHNT and CDR2 is FRNRAP. The DNA for the CDR3 is TGTGCTAGTGGTCCGGGCCGGGGAGCTGAAGCTTTCTTT. Its protein is CASGPGRGAEAFF.

DNA of the CDR3: TGCGCCAGCAGCTTGGCCAATTGGGGCGCGGAGACCCAGTACTTC. It codes for CASSLANWGAETQYF. The gene calls are TRBV5-1 and TRBJ2-5, with D maybe TRBD1 (5 bases). Germline V CDR1 and CDR2: SGHRS, YFSETQ. The CDR3 runs 15 residues. V shed 0 bases and J shed 5 bases, with 14 bases lying between them.